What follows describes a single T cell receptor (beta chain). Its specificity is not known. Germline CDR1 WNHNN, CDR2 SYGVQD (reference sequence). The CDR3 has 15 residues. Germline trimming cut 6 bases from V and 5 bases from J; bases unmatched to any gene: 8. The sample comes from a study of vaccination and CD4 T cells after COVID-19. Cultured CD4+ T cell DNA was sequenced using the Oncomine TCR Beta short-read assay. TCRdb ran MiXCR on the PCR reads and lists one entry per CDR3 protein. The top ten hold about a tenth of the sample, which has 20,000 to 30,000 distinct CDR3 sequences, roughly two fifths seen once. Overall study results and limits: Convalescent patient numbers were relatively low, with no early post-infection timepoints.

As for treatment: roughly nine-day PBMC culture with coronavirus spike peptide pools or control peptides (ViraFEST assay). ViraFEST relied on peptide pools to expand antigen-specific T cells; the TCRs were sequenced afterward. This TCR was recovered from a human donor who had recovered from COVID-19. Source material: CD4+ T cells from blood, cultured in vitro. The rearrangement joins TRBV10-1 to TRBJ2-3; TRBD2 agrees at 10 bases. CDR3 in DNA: TGCGCCAGCAGGAGCCAAGCGGGAGGGGGAGATACGCAGTATTTT. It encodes CASRSQAGGGDTQYF.